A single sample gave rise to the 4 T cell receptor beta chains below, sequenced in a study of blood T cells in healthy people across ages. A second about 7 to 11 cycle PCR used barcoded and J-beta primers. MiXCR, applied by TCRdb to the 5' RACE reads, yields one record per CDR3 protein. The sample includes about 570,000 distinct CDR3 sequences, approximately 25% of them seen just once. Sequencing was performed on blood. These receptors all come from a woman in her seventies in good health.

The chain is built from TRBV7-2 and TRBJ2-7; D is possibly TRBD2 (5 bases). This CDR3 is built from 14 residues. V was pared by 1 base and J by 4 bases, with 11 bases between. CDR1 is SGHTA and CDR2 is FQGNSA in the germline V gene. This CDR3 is CASSLGAVLYEQYV. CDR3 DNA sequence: TGTGCCAGCAGCTTAGGAGCGGTCTTATACGAGCAGTACGTC.

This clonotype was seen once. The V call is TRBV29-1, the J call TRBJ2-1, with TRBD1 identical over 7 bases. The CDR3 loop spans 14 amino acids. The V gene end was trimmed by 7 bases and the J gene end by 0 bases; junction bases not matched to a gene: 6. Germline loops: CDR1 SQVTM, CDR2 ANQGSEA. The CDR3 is CSAKTGRSYNEQFF. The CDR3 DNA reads TGCAGCGCCAAGACAGGGCGCTCCTACAATGAGCAGTTCTTC.

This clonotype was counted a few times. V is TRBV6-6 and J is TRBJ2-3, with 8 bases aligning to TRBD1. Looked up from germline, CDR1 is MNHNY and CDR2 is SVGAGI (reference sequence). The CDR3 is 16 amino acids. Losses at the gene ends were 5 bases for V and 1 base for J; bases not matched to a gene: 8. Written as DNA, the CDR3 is TGTGCCAGCAGTAAGACCCAGGGGGCAGGCACAGATACGCAGTATTTT. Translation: CASSKTQGAGTDTQYF.

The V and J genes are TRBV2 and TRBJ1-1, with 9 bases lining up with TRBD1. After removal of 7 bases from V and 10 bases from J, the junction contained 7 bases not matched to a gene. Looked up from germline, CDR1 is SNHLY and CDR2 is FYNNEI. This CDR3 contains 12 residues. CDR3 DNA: TGTGCCAGCACGGACAGGGGTGGTTCAGCTTTCTTT. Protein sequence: CASTDRGGSAFF.